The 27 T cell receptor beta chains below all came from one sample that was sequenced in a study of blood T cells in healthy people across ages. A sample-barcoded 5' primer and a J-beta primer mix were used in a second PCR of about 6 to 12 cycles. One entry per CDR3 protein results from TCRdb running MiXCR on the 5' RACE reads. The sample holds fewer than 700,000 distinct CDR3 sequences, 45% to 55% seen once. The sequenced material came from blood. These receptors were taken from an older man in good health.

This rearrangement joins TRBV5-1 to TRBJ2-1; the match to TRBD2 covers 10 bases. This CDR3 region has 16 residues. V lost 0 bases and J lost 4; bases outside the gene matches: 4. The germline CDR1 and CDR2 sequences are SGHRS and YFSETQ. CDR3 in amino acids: CASSLAGTSDYNEQFF. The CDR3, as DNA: TGCGCCAGCAGCTTGGCCGGGACTAGCGATTACAATGAGCAGTTCTTC.

Here the CDR3 DNA reads TGTGCCAGCAGCCCCTCGGTCACACCCTCCCTAAATGAGCAGTTCTTC. As protein: CASSPSVTPSLNEQFF. J is TRBJ2-1 and V is TRBV7-2; no reliable D call. This CDR3 is built from 16 residues. The V gene lost 5 bases and the J gene lost 7 bases, with 21 bases spanning the gap. Looked up from germline, CDR1 is SGHTA and CDR2 is FQGNSA.

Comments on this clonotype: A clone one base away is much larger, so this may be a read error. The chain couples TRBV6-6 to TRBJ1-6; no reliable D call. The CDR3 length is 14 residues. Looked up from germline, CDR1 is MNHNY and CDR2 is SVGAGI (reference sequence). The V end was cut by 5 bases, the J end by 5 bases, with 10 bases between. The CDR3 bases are TGTGCCAGCAGTGATCGGGGAGATAATTCACCCCTCCACTTT. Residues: CASSDRGDNSPLHF.

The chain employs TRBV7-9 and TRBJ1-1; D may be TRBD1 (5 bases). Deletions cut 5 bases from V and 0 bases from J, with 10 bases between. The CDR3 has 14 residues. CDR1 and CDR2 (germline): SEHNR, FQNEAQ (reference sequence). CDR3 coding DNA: TGTGCCAGCAGCAAGACAGATATGAACACTGAAGCTTTCTTT. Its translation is CASSKTDMNTEAFF.

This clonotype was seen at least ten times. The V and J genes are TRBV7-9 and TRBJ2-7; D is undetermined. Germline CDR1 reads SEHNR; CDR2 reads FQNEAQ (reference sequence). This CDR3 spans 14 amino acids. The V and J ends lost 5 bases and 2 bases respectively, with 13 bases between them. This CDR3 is CASSHGHRPYEQYF. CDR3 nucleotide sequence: TGTGCCAGCAGCCATGGGCACAGACCCTACGAGCAGTACTTC.

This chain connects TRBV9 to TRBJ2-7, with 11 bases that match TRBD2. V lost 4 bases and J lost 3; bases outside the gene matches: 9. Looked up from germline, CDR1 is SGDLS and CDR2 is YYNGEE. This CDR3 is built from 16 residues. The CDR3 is CASSLEIAGGVYEQYF. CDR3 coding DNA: TGTGCCAGCAGCCTAGAGATAGCGGGAGGGGTCTACGAGCAGTACTTC.

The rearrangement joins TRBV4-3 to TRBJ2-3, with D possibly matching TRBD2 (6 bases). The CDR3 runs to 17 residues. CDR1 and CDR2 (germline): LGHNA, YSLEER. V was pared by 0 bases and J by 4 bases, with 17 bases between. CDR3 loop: CASSQDGVGGGSDTQYF. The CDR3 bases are TGCGCCAGCAGCCAAGATGGGGTCGGGGGAGGCTCAGATACGCAGTATTTT.

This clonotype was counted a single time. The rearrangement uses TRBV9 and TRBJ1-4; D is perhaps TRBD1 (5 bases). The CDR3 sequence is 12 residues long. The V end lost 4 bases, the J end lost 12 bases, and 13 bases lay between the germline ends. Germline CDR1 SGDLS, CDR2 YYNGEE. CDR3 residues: CASSSSGRELFF. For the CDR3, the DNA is TGTGCCAGCAGCTCCTCAGGGAGGGAACTGTTTTTT.

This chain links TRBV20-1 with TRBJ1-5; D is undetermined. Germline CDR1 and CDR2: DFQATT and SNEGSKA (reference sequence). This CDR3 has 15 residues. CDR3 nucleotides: TGCAGCCTCCTAGGGATGGGGTCCGGCAATCAGCCCCAGCATTTT. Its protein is CSLLGMGSGNQPQHF.

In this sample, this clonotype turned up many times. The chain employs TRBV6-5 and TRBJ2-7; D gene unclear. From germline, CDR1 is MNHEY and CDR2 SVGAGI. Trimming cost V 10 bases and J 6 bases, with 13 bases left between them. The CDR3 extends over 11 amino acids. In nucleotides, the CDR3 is TGTGCCACTACCCGAGCCGCCGAGCAGTACTTC. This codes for CATTRAAEQYF.

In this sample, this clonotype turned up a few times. The CDR3: CSAMGGGNSPLHF. The CDR3 coding sequence is TGCAGTGCTATGGGGGGAGGTAATTCACCCCTCCACTTT. The chain recombines TRBV20-1 with TRBJ1-6; weak D call: TRBD1 (5 bases). With 4 bases removed from V and 6 bases from J, the gap between germline ends came to 10 bases. The CDR3 is 13 amino acids. CDR1 and CDR2 from the germline V gene are DFQATT and SNEGSKA (reference sequence).

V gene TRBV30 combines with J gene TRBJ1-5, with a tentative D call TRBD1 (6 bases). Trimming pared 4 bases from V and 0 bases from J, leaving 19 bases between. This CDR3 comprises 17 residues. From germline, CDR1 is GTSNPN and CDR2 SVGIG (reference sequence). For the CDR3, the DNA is TGTGCCTGGAATTCCGGGACATCCTCCTATAGCAATCAGCCCCAGCATTTT. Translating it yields CAWNSGTSSYSNQPQHF.

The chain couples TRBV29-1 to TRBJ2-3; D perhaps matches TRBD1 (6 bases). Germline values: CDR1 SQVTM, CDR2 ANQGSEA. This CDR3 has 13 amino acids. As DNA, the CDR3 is TGCAGTTCCCGGGACATAACCGCGTATACGCAGTATTTT. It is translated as CSSRDITAYTQYF.

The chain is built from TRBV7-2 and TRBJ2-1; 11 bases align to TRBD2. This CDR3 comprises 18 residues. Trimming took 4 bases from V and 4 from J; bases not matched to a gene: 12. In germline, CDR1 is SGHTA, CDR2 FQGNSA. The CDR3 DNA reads TGTGCCAGCAGCTCCCTCCTAGCGGGAGGACCTCCTTACAATGAGCAGTTCTTC. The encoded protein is CASSSLLAGGPPYNEQFF. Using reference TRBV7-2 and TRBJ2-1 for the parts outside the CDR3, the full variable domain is GAGVSQSPSNKVTEKGKDVELRCDPISGHTALYWYRQSLGQGLEFLIYFQGNSAPDKSGLPSDRFSAERTGGSVSTLTIQRTQQEDSAVYLCASSSLLAGGPPYNEQFFGPGTRLTVL.

This CDR3 reads CASSGPDNQPQHF. The CDR3 DNA follows: TGTGCCAGCAGTGGGCCCGACAATCAGCCCCAGCATTTT. V usage is TRBV6-1 and J usage is TRBJ1-5; the D is unclear. Trimming shortened V by 4 bases and J by 3 bases, and 7 bases separated the two germline ends. This CDR3 has 13 residues. Germline CDR1 and CDR2: MNHNS and SASEGT.

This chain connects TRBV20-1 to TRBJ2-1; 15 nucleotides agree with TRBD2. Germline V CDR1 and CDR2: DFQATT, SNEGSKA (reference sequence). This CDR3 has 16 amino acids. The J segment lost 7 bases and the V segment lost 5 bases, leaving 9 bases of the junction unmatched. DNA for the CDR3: TGCAGTGCTGGGAATTGGACTAGCGGGAGGGGTAATGAGCAGTTCTTC. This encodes CSAGNWTSGRGNEQFF.

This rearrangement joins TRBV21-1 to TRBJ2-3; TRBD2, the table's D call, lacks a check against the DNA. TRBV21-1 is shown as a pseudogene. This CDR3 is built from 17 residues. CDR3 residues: CASSAGRSSTRTDTQYF. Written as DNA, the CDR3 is TGTGCCAGCAGCGCCGGGAGGTCTTCAACACGCACAGATACGCAGTATTTT.

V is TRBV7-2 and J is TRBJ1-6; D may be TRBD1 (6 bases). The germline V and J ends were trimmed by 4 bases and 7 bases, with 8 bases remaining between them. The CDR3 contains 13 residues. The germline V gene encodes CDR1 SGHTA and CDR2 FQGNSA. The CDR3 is CASSWGQNSPLHF. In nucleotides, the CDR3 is TGTGCCAGCAGCTGGGGACAAAATTCACCCCTCCACTTT.

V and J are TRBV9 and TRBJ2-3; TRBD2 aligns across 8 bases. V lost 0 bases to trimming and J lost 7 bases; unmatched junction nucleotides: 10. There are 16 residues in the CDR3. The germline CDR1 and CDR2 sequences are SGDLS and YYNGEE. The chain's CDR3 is CASSVAQRGPQHTQYF. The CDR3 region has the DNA TGTGCCAGCAGCGTAGCTCAGCGGGGGCCCCAGCATACGCAGTATTTT.

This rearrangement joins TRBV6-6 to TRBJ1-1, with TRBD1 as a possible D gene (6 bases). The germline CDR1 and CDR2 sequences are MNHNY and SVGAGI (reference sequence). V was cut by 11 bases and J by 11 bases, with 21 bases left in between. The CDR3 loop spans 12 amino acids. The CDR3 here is CAAGRAQGGAFF. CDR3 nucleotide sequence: TGTGCCGCGGGGAGGGCCCAAGGGGGGGCTTTCTTT.

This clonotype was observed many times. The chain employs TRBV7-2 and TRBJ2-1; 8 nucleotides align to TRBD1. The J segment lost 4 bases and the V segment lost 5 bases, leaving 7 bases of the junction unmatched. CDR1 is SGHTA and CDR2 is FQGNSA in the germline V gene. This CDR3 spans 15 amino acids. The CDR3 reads CASSPDRGRYNEQFF. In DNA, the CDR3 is TGTGCCAGCAGCCCCGACAGGGGTCGTTACAATGAGCAGTTCTTC.

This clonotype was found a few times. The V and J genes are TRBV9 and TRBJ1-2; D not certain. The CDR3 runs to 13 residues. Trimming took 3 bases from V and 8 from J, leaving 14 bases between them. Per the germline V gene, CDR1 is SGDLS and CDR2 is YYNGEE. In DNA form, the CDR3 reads TGTGCCAGCAGCGAGGCCGAGGTGGGGGGCTACACCTTC. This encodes CASSEAEVGGYTF.

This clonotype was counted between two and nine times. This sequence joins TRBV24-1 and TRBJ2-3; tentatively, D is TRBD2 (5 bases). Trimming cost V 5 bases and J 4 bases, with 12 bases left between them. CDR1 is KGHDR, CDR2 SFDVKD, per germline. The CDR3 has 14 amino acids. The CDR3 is CATSATGFADTQYF. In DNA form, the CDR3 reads TGTGCCACCAGTGCTACGGGATTTGCAGATACGCAGTATTTT.

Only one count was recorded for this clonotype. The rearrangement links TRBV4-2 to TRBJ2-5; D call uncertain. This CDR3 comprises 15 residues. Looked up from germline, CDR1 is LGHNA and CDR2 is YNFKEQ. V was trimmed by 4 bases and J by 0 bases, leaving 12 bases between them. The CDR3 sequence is CASSPNPRNQETQYF. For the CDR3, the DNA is TGTGCCAGCAGCCCCAACCCCCGCAACCAAGAGACCCAGTACTTC.

CDR3 residues: CASSSQSNYGYTF. CDR3 nucleotides: TGTGCCAGCAGTTCACAGAGTAACTATGGCTACACCTTC. The chain carries TRBV7-9 and TRBJ1-2; D is undetermined. The CDR3 sequence is 13 residues long. The germline CDR1 and CDR2 sequences are SEHNR and FQNEAQ (reference sequence). Trimming took off 6 bases at V and 1 base at J, with 9 bases between the two ends.

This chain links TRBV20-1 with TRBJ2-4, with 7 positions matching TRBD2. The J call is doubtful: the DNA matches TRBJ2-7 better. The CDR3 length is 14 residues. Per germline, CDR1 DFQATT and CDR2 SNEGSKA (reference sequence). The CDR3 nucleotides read TGCAGTGCCCCACGGGCCGGGAGGATCTACGAGCAGTACTTC. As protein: CSAPRAGRIYEQYF.

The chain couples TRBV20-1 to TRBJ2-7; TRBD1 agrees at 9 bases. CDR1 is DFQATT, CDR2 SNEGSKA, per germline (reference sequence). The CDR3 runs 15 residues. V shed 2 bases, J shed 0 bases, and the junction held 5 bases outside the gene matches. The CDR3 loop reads CSARLGTGISYEQYF. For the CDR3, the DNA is TGCAGTGCTAGACTCGGGACAGGGATCTCCTACGAGCAGTACTTC.